A single T cell receptor beta chain is shown here with its context. Its antigen remains unidentified. In TCRdb, the 5' RACE reads were re-called with MiXCR into one record per CDR3 protein. This sample has roughly 250,000 distinct CDR3 sequences, with over 15% found just once. The data derive from a study of T-cell memory formation after mild COVID-19. The study, taken as a whole, reports: Researchers could not confirm that second-wave clones peaking on day 37 targeted SARS-CoV-2. A balance of CD4 and CD8 characterized clones contracting day 15 to 85, whereas later expanders leaned CD4+. Researchers report contracting CD4+ clones mostly in CM and EM, with CD8+ clones in EMRA.

Germline assignment: CDR1 MNHNS and CDR2 SASEGT. This CDR3 is built from 12 residues. The V and J ends lost 5 bases and 8 bases respectively, with 12 bases between them. The specimen sequenced was PBMCs or a T cell subset sorted from them (not recorded which). V gene TRBV6-1 combines with J gene TRBJ1-2, with D hard to call. This clonotype originated in a man in his late teens or twenties who had mild COVID-19 (a few samples of this study predate the infection). Cell type and time point are not known. The CDR3 DNA sequence: TGTGCCAGCAGTTGGACGGTTAGAGGCTACACCTTC. This translates into CASSWTVRGYTF.